This T cell receptor beta chain is from a study of response to subunit inactivated influenza vaccine (dated by TCRdb to the late 2010s). With regard to the full study: To follow how T cells responded to a trivalent subunit inactivated influenza vaccine, the researchers relied on deep quantitative profiling of the T cell receptor repertoire.

What the study reported, not specific to this receptor: According to the authors, only a limited number of new T cells may be recruited by each seasonal influenza vaccination.

Library preparation was by RT-PCR. Sequencing relied on an Illumina HiSeq 2500. TCRdb cleaned the public reads at Q25 with fastp, built clones with MiXCR and kept in-frame beta chains. Under each unique CDR3 protein, matching rows form one entry showing the most common genes and DNA. The sample includes more than 550,000 distinct CDR3 sequences, with around 11% observed a single time. About a tenth of the sample is taken by the ten largest. Of note for this clonotype: The clone's antigen remains unknown. Base qualities are not recorded, but no much larger clone differs from it by a single base.

Based on the germline V gene, the CDR1 and CDR2 sequences are SGHAT and FQNNGV. Germline trimming: 8 bases from V, 4 bases from J; junction bases outside gene matches: 9. The CDR3 runs 15 amino acids, cysteine and phenylalanine included. Only CDR3 DNA is held: 45 bases, read in frame from base 1. Sequences were derived from PBMCs from blood, sampled on the day of vaccination. The source is a man aged 45-65 years who received an inactivated influenza vaccine. Donor details come from another sample of the same person, matched by shared clones. The sequence joins TRBV11-2 to TRBJ2-3, and 10 junctional nucleotides match TRBD2. The CDR3: CASQLAGSGPDTQYF. The nucleotide sequence is TGTGCCAGCCAACTAGCGGGGAGCGGACCAGATACGCAGTATTTT.